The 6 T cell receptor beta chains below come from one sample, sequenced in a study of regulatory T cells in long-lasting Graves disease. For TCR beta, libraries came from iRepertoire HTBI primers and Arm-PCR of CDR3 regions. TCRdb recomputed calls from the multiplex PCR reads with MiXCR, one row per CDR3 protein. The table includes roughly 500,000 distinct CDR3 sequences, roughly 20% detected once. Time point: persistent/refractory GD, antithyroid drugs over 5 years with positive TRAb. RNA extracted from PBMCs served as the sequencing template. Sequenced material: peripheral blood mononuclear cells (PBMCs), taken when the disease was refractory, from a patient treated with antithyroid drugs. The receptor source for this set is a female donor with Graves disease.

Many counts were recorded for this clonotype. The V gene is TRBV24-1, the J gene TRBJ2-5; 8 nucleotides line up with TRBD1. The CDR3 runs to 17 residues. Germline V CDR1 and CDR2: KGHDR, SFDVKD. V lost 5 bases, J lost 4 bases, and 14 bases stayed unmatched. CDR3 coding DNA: TGTGCCACCAGTGGAAATTACGACAGGGGAATGGGAGAGACCCAGTACTTC. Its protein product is CATSGNYDRGMGETQYF.

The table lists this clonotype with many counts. In nucleotides, the CDR3 is TGTGCCAGCAGTTTAGGGCGGATCCAGTACTTC. Its protein is CASSLGRIQYF. The rearrangement joins TRBV28 to TRBJ2-5; no clear D. Germline assignment: CDR1 MDHEN and CDR2 SYDVKM. V dropped 2 bases and J dropped 10 bases, with 8 bases sitting between them. There are 11 residues in the CDR3. The full variable domain, with the rest looked up from reference TRBV28 and TRBJ2-5, is DVKVTQSSRYLVKRTGEKVFLECVQDMDHENMFWYRQDPGLGLRLIYFSYDVKMKEKGDIPEGYSVSREKKERFSLILESASTNQTSMYLCASSLGRIQYFGPGTRLLVL.

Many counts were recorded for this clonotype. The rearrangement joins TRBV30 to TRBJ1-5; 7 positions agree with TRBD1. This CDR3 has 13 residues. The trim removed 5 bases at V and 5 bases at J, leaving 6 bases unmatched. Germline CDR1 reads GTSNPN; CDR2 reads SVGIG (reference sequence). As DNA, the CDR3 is TGTGCCTGGGCTCCAGGGGGGGATCAGCCCCAGCATTTT. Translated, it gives CAWAPGGDQPQHF.

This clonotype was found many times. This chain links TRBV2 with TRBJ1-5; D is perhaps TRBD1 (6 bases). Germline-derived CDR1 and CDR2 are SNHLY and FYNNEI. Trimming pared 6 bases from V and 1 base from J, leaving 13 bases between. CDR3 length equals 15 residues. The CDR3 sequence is CASREEGVSNQPQHF. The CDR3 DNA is TGTGCCAGCAGGGAGGAGGGGGTCAGCAATCAGCCCCAGCATTTT.

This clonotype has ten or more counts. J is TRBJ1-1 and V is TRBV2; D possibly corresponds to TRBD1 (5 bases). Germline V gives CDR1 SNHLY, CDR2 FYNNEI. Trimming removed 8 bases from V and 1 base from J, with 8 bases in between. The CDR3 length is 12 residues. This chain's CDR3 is CASGGRNTEAFF. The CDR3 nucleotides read TGTGCCAGCGGGGGACGGAACACTGAAGCTTTCTTT.

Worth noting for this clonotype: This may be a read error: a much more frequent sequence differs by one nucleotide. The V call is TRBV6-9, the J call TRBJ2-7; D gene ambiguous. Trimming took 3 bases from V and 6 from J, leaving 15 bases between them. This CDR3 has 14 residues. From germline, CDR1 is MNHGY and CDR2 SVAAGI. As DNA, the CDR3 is TGTGCCAGCAGTTACTTGGTCCTAGGTGGCGAGCAGTACTTC. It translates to CASSYLVLGGEQYF.